This T cell receptor (beta chain) originates from a study of technical replicates of blood from a handful of donors. There are 15 residues in the CDR3. Between the trimmed V and J ends, which lost 2 bases and 7 bases, there was a span of 14 bases. Germline CDR1 is MNHEY and CDR2 is SVGAGI. The table came from immunoSEQ multiplex PCR; TCRdb's copy has only in-frame clones and leaves some out. The profile shows around 68,000 clones, roughly 97% of them singletons. The source of this sequence is a human donor in good health. The chain carries TRBV6-5 and TRBJ2-2, with a weak D call TRBD1 (8 bases). Specimen: T cells isolated from PBMCs. The CDR3 loop reads CASSYLTGEGGELFF. For the CDR3, the DNA is TGTGCCAGCAGTTACCTGACAGGGGAGGGCGGGGAGCTGTTTTTT.